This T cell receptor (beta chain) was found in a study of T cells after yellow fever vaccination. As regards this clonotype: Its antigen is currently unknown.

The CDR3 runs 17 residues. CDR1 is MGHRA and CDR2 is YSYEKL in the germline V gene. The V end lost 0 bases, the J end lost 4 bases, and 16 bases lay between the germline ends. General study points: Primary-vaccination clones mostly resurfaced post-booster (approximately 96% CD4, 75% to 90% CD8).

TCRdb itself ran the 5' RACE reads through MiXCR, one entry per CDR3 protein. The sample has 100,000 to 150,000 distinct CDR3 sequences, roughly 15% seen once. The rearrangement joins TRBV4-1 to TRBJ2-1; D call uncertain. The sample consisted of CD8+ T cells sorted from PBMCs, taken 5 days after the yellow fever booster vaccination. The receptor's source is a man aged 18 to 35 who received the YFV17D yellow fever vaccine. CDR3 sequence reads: CASSQEGYKGQYNEQFF. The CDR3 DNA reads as TGCGCCAGCAGCCAAGAAGGTTACAAGGGCCAGTACAATGAGCAGTTCTTC.